These 6 T cell receptor beta chains came from one sample sequenced in a study of shared T cell receptors in the human thymus. The method was immunoSEQ multiplex PCR; TCRdb's version includes in-frame clones alone and lacks a portion of them. The sample includes some 700,000 clones, over 75% of them seen just once. These data also featured in a second study, about human thymus T cells.

The sample comprised thymocytes. Receptors were obtained from a boy less than two years old with a congenital heart defect.

V gene TRBV19 combines with J gene TRBJ2-5; 11 nucleotides align to TRBD1. V shed 5 bases, J shed 3 bases, and the junction held 5 bases outside the gene matches. The CDR3 has 15 amino acids. Germline V gene data show CDR1 as LNHDA and CDR2 as SQIVND (reference sequence). Here the CDR3 DNA reads TGTGCCAGTAGTTATCCGGGACAGGGGGAAGAGACCCAGTACTTC. Amino acid sequence: CASSYPGQGEETQYF. Full variable domain (remainder filled in from reference TRBV19 and TRBJ2-5): DGGITQSPKYLFRKEGQNVTLSCEQNLNHDAMYWYRQDPGQGLRLIYYSQIVNDFQKGDIAEGYSVSREKKESFPLTVTSAQKNPTAFYLCASSYPGQGEETQYFGPGTRLLVL.

The chain employs TRBV5-4 and TRBJ2-7; 9 bases fit TRBD2. Germline lookup yields CDR1 SGHNT and CDR2 YYREEE (reference sequence). The CDR3 is 16 amino acids. The ends lost 2 bases at V and 5 bases at J; junction bases unmatched: 11. CDR3 residues: CASSLGTGTSNHEQYF. The DNA for the CDR3 is TGTGCCAGCAGCTTAGGGACCGGGACTAGCAACCACGAGCAGTACTTC.

This chain's CDR3 is CASSSPGFPYNEQFF. The CDR3 DNA sequence: TGTGCCAGCAGTAGCCCGGGGTTCCCCTACAATGAGCAGTTCTTC. The J gene is TRBJ2-1, the V gene TRBV27; tentative D call: TRBD2 (5 bases). V lost 5 bases and J lost 2, with 13 bases in between. Germline V gene sequence: CDR1 MNHEY, CDR2 SMNVEV (reference sequence). This CDR3 spans 15 amino acids.

The chain links TRBV4-3 to TRBJ2-2; D gene uncertain. The CDR3 contains 14 residues. The germline gives CDR1 LGHNA, CDR2 YSLEER. V lost 3 bases to trimming and J lost 3 bases, with 8 bases between them. CDR3 sequence reads: CASSHVNYTGELFF. The DNA for the CDR3 is TGCGCCAGCAGCCATGTCAATTACACCGGGGAGCTGTTTTTT.

This chain links TRBV28 with TRBJ2-3, with 15 bases that match TRBD2. From germline, CDR1 is MDHEN and CDR2 SYDVKM. Trimming at V came to 6 bases and at J to 4 bases, leaving 8 bases not matched to a gene. This CDR3 contains 17 residues. CDR3 sequence: CASSLGRTSGRADTQYF. The DNA of the CDR3 is TGTGCCAGCAGCCTAGGAAGGACTAGCGGGAGGGCAGATACGCAGTATTTT.

Concerning this clone itself: This specimen includes other DNA sequences encoding the same CDR3. The genes are TRBV20-1 and TRBJ2-5; D is undetermined. Germline CDR1 is DFQATT and CDR2 is SNEGSKA (reference sequence). Trimming took off 2 bases at V and 2 bases at J, with 3 bases between the two ends. This CDR3 contains 11 residues. The CDR3 bases are TGCAGTGCTAGACGGCAAGAGACCCAGTACTTC. This sequence encodes CSARRQETQYF.